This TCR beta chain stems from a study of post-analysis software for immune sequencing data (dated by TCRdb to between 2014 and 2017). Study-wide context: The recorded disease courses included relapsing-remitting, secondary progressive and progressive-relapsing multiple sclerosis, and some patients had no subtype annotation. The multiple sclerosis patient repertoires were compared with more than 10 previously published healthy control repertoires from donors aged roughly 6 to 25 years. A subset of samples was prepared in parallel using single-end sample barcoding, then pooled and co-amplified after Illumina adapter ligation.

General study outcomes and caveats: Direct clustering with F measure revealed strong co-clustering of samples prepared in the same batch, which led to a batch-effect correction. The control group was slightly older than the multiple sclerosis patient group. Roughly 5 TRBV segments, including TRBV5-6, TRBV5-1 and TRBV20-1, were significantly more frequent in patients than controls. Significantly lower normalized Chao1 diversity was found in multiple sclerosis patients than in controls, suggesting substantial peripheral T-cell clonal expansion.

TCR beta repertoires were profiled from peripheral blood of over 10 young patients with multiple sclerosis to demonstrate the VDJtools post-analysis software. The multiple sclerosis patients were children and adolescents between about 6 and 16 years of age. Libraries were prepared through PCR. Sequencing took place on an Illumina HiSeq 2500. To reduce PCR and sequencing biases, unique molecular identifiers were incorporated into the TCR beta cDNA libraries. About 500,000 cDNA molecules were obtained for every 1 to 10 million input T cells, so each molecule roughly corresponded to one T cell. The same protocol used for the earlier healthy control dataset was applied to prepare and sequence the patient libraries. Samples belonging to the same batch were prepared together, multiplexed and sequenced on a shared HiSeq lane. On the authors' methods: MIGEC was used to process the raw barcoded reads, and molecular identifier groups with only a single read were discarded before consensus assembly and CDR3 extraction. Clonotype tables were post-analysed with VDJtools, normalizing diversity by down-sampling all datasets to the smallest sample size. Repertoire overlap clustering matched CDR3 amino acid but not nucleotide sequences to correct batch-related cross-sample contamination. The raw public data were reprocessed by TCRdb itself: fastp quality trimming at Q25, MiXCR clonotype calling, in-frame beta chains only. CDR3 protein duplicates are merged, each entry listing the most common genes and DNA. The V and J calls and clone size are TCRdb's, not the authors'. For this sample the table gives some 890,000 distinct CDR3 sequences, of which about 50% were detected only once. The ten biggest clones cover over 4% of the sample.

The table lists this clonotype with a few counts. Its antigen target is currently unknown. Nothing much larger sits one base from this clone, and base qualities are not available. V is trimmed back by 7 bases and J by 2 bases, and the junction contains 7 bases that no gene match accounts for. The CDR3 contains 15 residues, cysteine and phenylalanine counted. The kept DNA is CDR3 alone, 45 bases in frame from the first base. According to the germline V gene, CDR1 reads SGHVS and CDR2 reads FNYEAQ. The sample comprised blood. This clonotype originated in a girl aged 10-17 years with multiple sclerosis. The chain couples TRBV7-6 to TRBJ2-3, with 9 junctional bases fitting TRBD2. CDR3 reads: CASNSGGGATDTQYF. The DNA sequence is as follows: TGTGCCAGCAACTCCGGCGGGGGGGCCACAGATACGCAGTATTTT.